This T cell receptor (beta chain) was found in a study of blood T cells in healthy people across ages. Notes on the study in general: Per million T cells, the diversity of TCR beta decreased roughly linearly as age advanced.

A second PCR of roughly 7 to 11 cycles used a sample-barcoded 5' primer and a J-beta primer mix. TCRdb analysed the 5' RACE reads with MiXCR anew, one entry per CDR3 protein. The sample lists 1.5 million or so distinct CDR3 sequences; around two fifths were seen once. In its sample, this clonotype was seen many times. Its antigen is unknown. The length of the CDR3 is 13 residues. In germline, CDR1 is MNHEY, CDR2 SMNVEV (reference sequence). The V end lost 6 bases, the J end lost 4 bases, and 13 bases lay between the germline ends. This receptor was taken from a woman aged 18-29 years in good health. Sequencing input: blood. The rearrangement links TRBV27 to TRBJ2-7, with no clear D. CDR3 sequence reads: CASSLSRSYEQYF. CDR3 bases: TGTGCCAGCAGCCTCTCGCGCTCATACGAGCAGTACTTC.